These 25 T cell receptor beta chains were all obtained from the same sample, sequenced in a study of glioma-infiltrating T cells after dendritic cell vaccination. TCRdb's copy holds only in-frame clones and misses some; the assay was immunoSEQ multiplex PCR. The sample includes under 4,000 clones, 60% to 80% of them seen just once. This specimen consisted of tumor tissue, obtained before dendritic cell vaccination. These receptors originate from a human donor with glioblastoma.

V gene TRBV5-1 combines with J gene TRBJ2-7; weak D call: TRBD1 (6 bases). This CDR3 has 14 amino acids. V gave up 2 bases and J gave up 2 bases, with 11 bases separating them. Germline loops: CDR1 SGHRS, CDR2 YFSETQ. The CDR3 here is CASSLTGMAYEQYF. For the CDR3, the DNA is TGCGCCAGCAGCTTAACAGGGATGGCCTACGAGCAGTACTTC.

The CDR3 region is CAWDWGWNRGLSGNTIYF. For the CDR3, the DNA is TGTGCCTGGGATTGGGGTTGGAATAGGGGACTCTCTGGAAACACCATATATTTT. The chain recombines TRBV30 with TRBJ1-3, with D perhaps TRBD1 (5 bases). Per the germline V gene, CDR1 is GTSNPN and CDR2 is SVGIG (reference sequence). The length of the CDR3 is 18 residues. Trimming took 5 bases from V and 0 from J, leaving 23 bases between them. The entire variable domain, with the rest obtained from reference TRBV30 and TRBJ1-3, is as follows: SQTIHQWPATLVQPVGSPLSLECTVEGTSNPNLYWYRQAAGRGLQLLFYSVGIGQISSEVPQNLSASRPQDRQFILSSKKLLLSDSGFYLCAWDWGWNRGLSGNTIYFGEGSWLTVV.

V is TRBV30 and J is TRBJ2-1; 8 bases are a match to TRBD1. The germline V gene has CDR1 GTSNPN and CDR2 SVGIG (reference sequence). The length of the CDR3 is 13 residues. The ends lost 4 bases at V and 10 bases at J; junction bases unmatched: 9. Here the CDR3 reads CAWTGGSGKEQFF. The CDR3 DNA sequence: TGTGCCTGGACAGGGGGCTCGGGGAAAGAGCAGTTCTTC.

This clone was seen more than once but under ten times. The V and J genes are TRBV5-1 and TRBJ1-1; 8 bases fit TRBD1. Per germline, CDR1 SGHRS and CDR2 YFSETQ. The CDR3 runs to 14 residues. The V segment lost 6 bases and the J segment 3 bases; nucleotides outside the gene matches: 7. The CDR3 nucleotides are TGCGCCAGCAATTTCGACAGGGGCGACACTGAAGCTTTCTTT. This gives the protein CASNFDRGDTEAFF.

The chain uses TRBV11-2 and TRBJ2-3, with D possibly TRBD1 on 5 matching bases. The CDR3 extends over 16 amino acids. The germline V gene has CDR1 SGHAT and CDR2 FQNNGV. Trimming removed 2 bases at V and 0 bases at J, with 12 bases between. The CDR3 sequence is CASSLLAGHSTDTQYF. For the CDR3, the DNA is TGTGCCAGCAGCTTATTAGCCGGACATAGCACAGATACGCAGTATTTT.

The rearrangement joins TRBV11-3 to TRBJ1-4; possible D gene TRBD1, 6 bases. The germline V gene has CDR1 SGHNT and CDR2 YENEEA. Trimming removed 5 bases from V and 5 bases from J, with 9 bases in between. This CDR3 is 13 amino acids long. This CDR3 reads CASSGQSNEKLFF. For the CDR3, the DNA is TGTGCCAGCAGCGGACAGAGCAATGAAAAACTGTTTTTT.

This chain connects TRBV7-2 to TRBJ2-1; 9 bases are a match to TRBD2. The V and J ends lost 1 base and 9 bases, in that order; junction bases with no gene match: 7. Germline CDR1 reads SGHTA; CDR2 reads FQGNSA. This CDR3 has 15 residues. CDR3 protein: CASSLVGGTSSEQFF. Written as DNA, the CDR3 is TGTGCCAGCAGCTTAGTTGGGGGGACTAGCAGTGAGCAGTTCTTC.

The chain recombines TRBV4-3 with TRBJ2-2; no firm D call. With 2 bases removed from V and 3 bases from J, the gap between germline ends came to 13 bases. The CDR3 sequence is 16 residues long. Germline V CDR1 and CDR2: LGHNA, YSLEER. The DNA of the CDR3 is TGCGCCAGCAGCCAAAACCTTATAGAGCACACCGGGGAGCTGTTTTTT. This gives the protein CASSQNLIEHTGELFF.

The chain joins TRBV5-4 to TRBJ1-1; a weak D match, TRBD1 (6 bases). The CDR3 length is 15 residues. Germline V CDR1 and CDR2: SGHNT, YYREEE (reference sequence). With 10 bases removed from V and 4 bases from J, the gap between germline ends came to 23 bases. CDR3: CASGWQGQRSTEAFF. The CDR3 nucleotides are TGTGCCTCCGGATGGCAGGGGCAGAGGAGCACTGAAGCTTTCTTT.

This rearrangement joins TRBV19 to TRBJ1-5; 7 bases match TRBD1. This CDR3 is built from 19 residues. Looked up from germline, CDR1 is LNHDA and CDR2 is SQIVND (reference sequence). The V gene end was trimmed by 3 bases and the J gene end by 6 bases; junction bases not matched to a gene: 20. CDR3: CASSIGRDSIFPLTQPQHF. CDR3 DNA sequence: TGTGCCAGTAGTATCGGCCGGGACAGCATATTCCCTCTGACTCAGCCCCAGCATTTT.

The chain joins TRBV4-3 to TRBJ2-7; D is possibly TRBD1 (6 bases). The V end lost 3 bases, the J end lost 6 bases, and 12 bases lay between the germline ends. The CDR3 contains 13 residues. The germline V gene has CDR1 LGHNA and CDR2 YSLEER. CDR3 coding DNA: TGCGCCAGCAGCCAGTCTGAAGGGGGCGAGCAGTACTTC. The encoded protein is CASSQSEGGEQYF.

The V gene is TRBV5-1, the J gene TRBJ1-6, with 7 bases aligning to TRBD1. CDR3 length: 15 amino acids. Germline CDR1 and CDR2: SGHRS and YFSETQ. Trimming at V came to 2 bases and at J to 4 bases, leaving 3 bases not matched to a gene. The CDR3 region has the DNA TGCGCCAGCAGCTTTACAGGGGAATATAATTCACCCCTCCACTTT. Translating gives CASSFTGEYNSPLHF.

V is TRBV7-9 and J is TRBJ1-2; weak D call: TRBD1 (5 bases). V was pared by 3 bases and J by 6 bases, with 17 bases between. The germline V gene has CDR1 SEHNR and CDR2 FQNEAQ (reference sequence). This CDR3 has 15 amino acids. Here the CDR3 DNA reads TGTGCCAGCAGCTTTTTAGGCCCAGGGTCGAATGGCTACACCTTC. Translating gives CASSFLGPGSNGYTF. The full variable domain, in which reference TRBV7-9 and TRBJ1-2 provide the parts outside the CDR3, is DTGVSQNPRHKITKRGQNVTFRCDPISEHNRLYWYRQTLGQGPEFLTYFQNEAQLEKSRLLSDRFSAERPKGSFSTLEIQRTEQGDSAMYLCASSFLGPGSNGYTFGSGTRLTVV.

The gene calls are TRBV4-2 and TRBJ1-2, with 9 bases aligning to TRBD1. Per the germline V gene, CDR1 is LGHNA and CDR2 is YNFKEQ. This CDR3 has 14 residues. V gave up 4 bases and J gave up 5 bases; unmatched junction bases: 5. The CDR3 DNA reads TGTGCCAGCAGCCTCACCGGGACAGGGTATGGCTACACCTTC. Its translation is CASSLTGTGYGYTF.

This sequence joins TRBV27 and TRBJ2-1, with D possibly matching TRBD1 (6 bases). V was shortened by 3 bases and J by 7 bases, with 13 bases between the two germline ends. Per germline, CDR1 MNHEY and CDR2 SMNVEV (reference sequence). The CDR3 has 14 amino acids. As DNA, the CDR3 is TGTGCCAGCAGTTTTGGACAGAATCATAATGAGCAGTTCTTC. Its translation: CASSFGQNHNEQFF.

The V and J genes are TRBV11-3 and TRBJ2-2; the D gene is possibly TRBD2 (5 bases). CDR1 and CDR2 from the germline V gene are SGHNT and YENEEA. The CDR3 has 15 amino acids. V lost 1 base, J lost 5 bases, and 11 bases lay in between. The CDR3 DNA sequence: TGTGCCAGCAGCTTAGCGGGATTTCGGACCGGGGAGCTGTTTTTT. Protein product: CASSLAGFRTGELFF.

This sequence joins TRBV7-6 and TRBJ1-3; the D gene is possibly TRBD1 (5 bases). V was shortened by 5 bases and J by 4 bases, with 18 bases between the two germline ends. The germline CDR1 and CDR2 sequences are SGHVS and FNYEAQ. The CDR3 covers 16 residues. CDR3 DNA sequence: TGTGCCAGCAGCCCTTACTCCGGGACTGCCGGAAACACCATATATTTT. Translating it yields CASSPYSGTAGNTIYF.

The chain recombines TRBV7-8 with TRBJ2-5; TRBD2 matches at 7 bases. This CDR3 has 14 amino acids. CDR1 SGHVS and CDR2 FQNEAQ come from the germline V gene. J lost 5 bases, V lost 5 bases, and 8 bases had no gene match. The CDR3 is CASSPWTRGETQYF. Here the CDR3 DNA reads TGTGCCAGCAGCCCTTGGACTAGAGGGGAGACCCAGTACTTC.

This rearrangement joins TRBV27 to TRBJ2-7; TRBD1 matches 9 bases. Trimming removed 6 bases from V and 7 bases from J; junction bases left unmatched: 16. The CDR3 has 16 amino acids. CDR1 is MNHEY, CDR2 SMNVEV, per germline (reference sequence). This CDR3 reads CASRRTGAITREEQYF. The CDR3 coding sequence is TGTGCCAGCAGGCGGACAGGGGCCATAACTCGTGAAGAGCAGTACTTC.

Turning to this clone: This sample includes further DNA sequences coding for the same CDR3. The genes are TRBV30 and TRBJ1-6, with D maybe TRBD1 (5 bases). Per germline, CDR1 GTSNPN and CDR2 SVGIG (reference sequence). Trimming took off 3 bases at V and 5 bases at J, with 8 bases between the two ends. The CDR3 length is 13 residues. CDR3 DNA: TGTGCCTGGAGGGGACTGAATAATTCACCCCTCCACTTT. Translated: CAWRGLNNSPLHF.

This sequence joins TRBV13 and TRBJ2-7, with D perhaps TRBD2 (5 bases). V lost 5 bases and J 2 bases, leaving 7 bases between the germline ends. There are 12 residues in the CDR3. Germline loops: CDR1 PRHDT, CDR2 FYEKMQ (reference sequence). CDR3 nucleotide sequence: TGTGCCAGCAGCCTCGGGGCCTACGAGCAGTACTTC. Its protein is CASSLGAYEQYF.

A note on this clone: Other DNA sequences in this specimen translate into the identical CDR3. V gene TRBV18 combines with J gene TRBJ1-6; the D is unclear. The germline V gene has CDR1 KGHSH and CDR2 LQKENI. Trimming stripped 6 bases from V and 10 bases from J, with 19 bases between. The CDR3 is 15 amino acids. CDR3 loop: CASSREEGRNSPLHF. CDR3 DNA: TGTGCCAGCTCCCGGGAGGAGGGTCGCAACTCACCCCTCCACTTT. Looking up the rest from reference TRBV18 and TRBJ1-6 gives the full variable domain: NAGVMQNPRHLVRRRGQEARLRCSPMKGHSHVYWYRQLPEEGLKFMVYLQKENIIDESGMPKERFSAEFPKEGPSILRIQQVVRGDSAAYFCASSREEGRNSPLHFGNGTRLTVT.

This clone was recorded once. The chain combines TRBV29-1 with TRBJ1-2, with 9 bases identical to TRBD1. Looked up from germline, CDR1 is SQVTM and CDR2 is ANQGSEA. The V and J ends lost 4 bases and 6 bases, in that order; junction bases with no gene match: 9. The CDR3 length is 14 residues. The CDR3 spells CSVGETGGDDGYTF. CDR3 nucleotides: TGCAGCGTTGGGGAAACAGGGGGCGACGATGGCTACACCTTC.

This chain links TRBV6-1 with TRBJ2-2; TRBD2 might be the D (6 bases). CDR1 MNHNS and CDR2 SASEGT come from the germline V gene. This CDR3 has 14 amino acids. Trimming removed 6 bases from V and 2 bases from J, with 10 bases in between. The CDR3 loop is CASRVDYNTGELFF. The DNA of the CDR3 is TGTGCCAGCAGAGTGGACTACAACACCGGGGAGCTGTTTTTT.

The V and J genes are TRBV6-5 and TRBJ1-2; D remains ambiguous. V lost 0 bases and J lost 0, with 5 bases in between. This CDR3 is built from 14 residues. In germline, CDR1 is MNHEY, CDR2 SVGAGI. CDR3 bases: TGTGCCAGCAGTTACTCGCCGGCTAACTATGGCTACACCTTC. Protein product: CASSYSPANYGYTF.